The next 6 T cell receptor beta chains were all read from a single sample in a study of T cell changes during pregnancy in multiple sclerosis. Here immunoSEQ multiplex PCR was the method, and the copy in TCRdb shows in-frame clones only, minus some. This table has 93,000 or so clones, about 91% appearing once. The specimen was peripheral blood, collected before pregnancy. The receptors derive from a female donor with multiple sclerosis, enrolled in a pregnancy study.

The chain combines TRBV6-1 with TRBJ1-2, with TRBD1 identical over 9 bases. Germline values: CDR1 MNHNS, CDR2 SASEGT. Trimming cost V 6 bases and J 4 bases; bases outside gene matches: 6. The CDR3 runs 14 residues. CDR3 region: CASSWTGASYGYTF. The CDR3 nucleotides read TGTGCCAGCAGCTGGACAGGGGCTAGCTATGGCTACACCTTC.

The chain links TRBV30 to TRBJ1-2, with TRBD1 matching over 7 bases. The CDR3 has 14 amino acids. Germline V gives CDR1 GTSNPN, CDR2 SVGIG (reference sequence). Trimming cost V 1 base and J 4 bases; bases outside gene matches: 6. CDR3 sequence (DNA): TGTGCCTGGAGTGCGACAGGGCTGGGCTATGGCTACACCTTC. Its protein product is CAWSATGLGYGYTF.

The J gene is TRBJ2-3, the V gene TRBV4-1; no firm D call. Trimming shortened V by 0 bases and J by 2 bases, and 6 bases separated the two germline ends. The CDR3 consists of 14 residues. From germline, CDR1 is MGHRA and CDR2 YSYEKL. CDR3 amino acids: CASSQEGATDTQYF. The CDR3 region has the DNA TGCGCCAGCAGCCAAGAGGGCGCCACAGATACGCAGTATTTT.

The CDR3: CASSLGQGVGYEQYF. Here the CDR3 DNA reads TGTGCCAGCTCACTCGGACAGGGGGTCGGTTACGAGCAGTACTTC. The rearrangement links TRBV18 to TRBJ2-7, with 10 bases fitting TRBD1. There are 15 residues in the CDR3. After removal of 4 bases from V and 4 bases from J, the junction contained 7 bases not matched to a gene. Per germline, CDR1 KGHSH and CDR2 LQKENI.

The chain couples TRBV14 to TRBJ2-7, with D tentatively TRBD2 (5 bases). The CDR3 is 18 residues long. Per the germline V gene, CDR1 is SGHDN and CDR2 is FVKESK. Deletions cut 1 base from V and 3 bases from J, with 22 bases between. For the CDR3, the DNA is TGTGCCAGCAGCCAAGGCCCCCCGGGGAGCGCAAATCGCTACGAGCAGTACTTC. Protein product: CASSQGPPGSANRYEQYF. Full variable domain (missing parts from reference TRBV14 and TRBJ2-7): EAGVTQFPSHSVIEKGQTVTLRCDPISGHDNLYWYRRVMGKEIKFLLHFVKESKQDESGMPNNRFLAERTGGTYSTLKVQPAELEDSGVYFCASSQGPPGSANRYEQYFGPGTRLTVT.

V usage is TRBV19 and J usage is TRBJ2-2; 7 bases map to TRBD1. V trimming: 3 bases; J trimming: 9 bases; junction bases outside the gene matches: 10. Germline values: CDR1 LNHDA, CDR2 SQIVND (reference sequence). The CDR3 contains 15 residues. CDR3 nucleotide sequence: TGTGCCAGTAGTATTCCGCCTACAGGGGAGCGGGAGCTGTTTTTT. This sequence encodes CASSIPPTGERELFF.